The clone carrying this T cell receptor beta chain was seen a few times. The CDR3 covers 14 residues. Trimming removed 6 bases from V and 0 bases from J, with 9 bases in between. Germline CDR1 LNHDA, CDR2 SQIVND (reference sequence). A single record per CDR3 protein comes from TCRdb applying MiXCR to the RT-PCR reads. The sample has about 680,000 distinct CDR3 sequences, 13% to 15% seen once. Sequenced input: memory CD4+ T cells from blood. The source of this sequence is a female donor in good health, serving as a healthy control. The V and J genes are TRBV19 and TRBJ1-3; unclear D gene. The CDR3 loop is CASSDGPSGNTIYF. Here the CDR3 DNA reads TGTGCCAGTAGCGACGGGCCCTCTGGAAACACCATATATTTT.